This T cell receptor beta chain was found in a study of cytomegalovirus exposure and HLA in healthy donors. Study findings and constraints: Usually a TCR sequence was rare, but some public TCRs were found in many donors.

The PCR used 60 Vbeta and 13 Jbeta primers. Per the authors' pipeline: There were about 80 million unique TCR beta chains by a later count, and around 10 million of them were shared. Sequencing was performed with immunoSEQ multiplex PCR; in TCRdb, only in-frame clones are kept and a portion is missing. The V and J calls and clone size were taken over from that table, and D and trimming were inferred from the DNA. The table shows under 150,000 clones, with roughly 82% occurring only once. With respect to this clone: Antigen unknown.

The sequencing input was PBMCs. This sequence was found in a male donor in good health and CMV-seropositive.

The DNA of the CDR3 is TGTGCCAGCAGGCCGGGACTAGCGGGAGGGCCTCACCACGAGCAGTACTTC. It is translated as CASRPGLAGGPHHEQYF. The chain joins TRBV28 to TRBJ2-7; 16 bases fit TRBD2. V shed 6 bases, J shed 5 bases, and the junction held 10 bases outside the gene matches. The CDR3 contains 17 residues. Germline CDR1 MDHEN, CDR2 SYDVKM.